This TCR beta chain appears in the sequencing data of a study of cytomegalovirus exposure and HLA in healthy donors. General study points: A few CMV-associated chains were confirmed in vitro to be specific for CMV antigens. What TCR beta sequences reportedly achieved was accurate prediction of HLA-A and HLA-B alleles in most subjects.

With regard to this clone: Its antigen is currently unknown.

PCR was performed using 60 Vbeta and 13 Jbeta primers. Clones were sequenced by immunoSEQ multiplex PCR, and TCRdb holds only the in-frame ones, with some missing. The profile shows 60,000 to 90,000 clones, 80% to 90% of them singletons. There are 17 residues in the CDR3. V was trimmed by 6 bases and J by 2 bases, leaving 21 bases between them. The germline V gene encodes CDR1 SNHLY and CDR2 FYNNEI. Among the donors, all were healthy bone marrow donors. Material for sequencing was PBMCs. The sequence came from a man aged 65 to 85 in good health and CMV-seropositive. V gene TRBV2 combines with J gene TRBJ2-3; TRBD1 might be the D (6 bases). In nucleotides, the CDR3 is TGTGCCAGCAGCCGGGACAAGTTTTTCGATCTCACAGATACGCAGTATTTT. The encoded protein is CASSRDKFFDLTDTQYF.